Listed below are T cell receptor beta chains from one sample, sequenced in a study of T cell repertoires in cytomegalovirus infection. TCRdb reanalysed the reads using MiXCR and keeps one entry per CDR3 protein. The sample yields 750,000 to 950,000 distinct CDR3 sequences, 29% seen once. The antigens for these receptors are not known. This specimen consisted of cultured CD8+ T cells from PBMCs, obtained from culture after CMV antigen stimulation. The receptors shown here come from a human donor in good health (CMV status not recorded). Some clones in this sample may be carry-over from other donors' samples. CDR3s include the opening cysteine and the closing phenylalanine or tryptophan. The D gene is left open where the match is weak. For some rows the clone size is stated as once, few or many, or as a class when expanded; others skip it.

CDR3 DNA: TGTGCCAGCAGTCGAGGACAGGGCCACTACGAGCAGTACTTC
CDR3 protein: CASSRGQGHYEQYF
V gene: TRBV6-5
J gene: TRBJ2-7
clone size: NA
D gene: TRBD1

CDR3 DNA: TGTGCCAGCAGTTTCCTACAGGGTGCGAGTTACGAGCAGTACTTC
CDR3 protein: CASSFLQGASYEQYF
V gene: TRBV27
J gene: TRBJ2-7
clone size: NA
D gene: NA

CDR3 DNA: TGTGCCAGCAGCCCGGATAGGGAACCGTTCTTC
CDR3 protein: CASSPDREPFF
V gene: TRBV7-9
J gene: TRBJ2-1
clone size: few
D gene: NA

CDR3 DNA: TGTGCCATCAGTGATCCCTCGGGACTAGCGGACCCAGATACGCAGTATTTT
CDR3 protein: CAISDPSGLADPDTQYF
V gene: TRBV10-3
J gene: TRBJ2-3
clone size: NA
D gene: TRBD2

CDR3 DNA: TGTGCCAGCAGCGACATCTCCGACCATAATGAAAAACTGTTTTTT
CDR3 protein: CASSDISDHNEKLFF
V gene: TRBV6-8
J gene: TRBJ1-4
clone size: NA
D gene: NA

CDR3 DNA: TGTGCCAGCTCATCAACAAGCTCCTCTGGAAACACCATATATTTT
CDR3 protein: CASSSTSSSGNTIYF
V gene: TRBV2
J gene: TRBJ1-3
clone size: few
D gene: NA

CDR3 DNA: TGTGCCAGCTCATCACGGGTCCATCCAGTTGACCCCCAAGAGACCCAGTACTTC
CDR3 protein: CASSSRVHPVDPQETQYF
V gene: TRBV18
J gene: TRBJ2-5
clone size: NA
D gene: NA

CDR3 DNA: TGTGCCAGCAGTCCCAGGACAGGGGGAGGTGGAGGCTACACCTTC
CDR3 protein: CASSPRTGGGGGYTF
V gene: TRBV27
J gene: TRBJ1-2
clone size: NA
D gene: TRBD1

CDR3 DNA: TGTGCCAGCGACTCAATGGAGGGGCCAACTGAAGCTTTCTTT
CDR3 protein: CASDSMEGPTEAFF
V gene: TRBV12-3/TRBV12-4
J gene: TRBJ1-1
clone size: NA
D gene: NA

CDR3 DNA: TGTGCCAGCAGCCTCGAGGGGGGGGCCACAGATACGCAGTATTTT
CDR3 protein: CASSLEGGATDTQYF
V gene: TRBV7-3
J gene: TRBJ2-3
clone size: many
D gene: NA

CDR3 DNA: TGTGCCAGCAGTTCGGGGGGAGGCAGGGGGTTGCAGCCCCAGCATTTT
CDR3 protein: CASSSGGGRGLQPQHF
V gene: TRBV27
J gene: TRBJ1-5
clone size: NA
D gene: TRBD1

CDR3 DNA: TGTGCCAGCAGCCAGGTGGGGACGGGAGCTTTCTTT
CDR3 protein: CASSQVGTGAFF
V gene: TRBV14
J gene: TRBJ1-1
clone size: once
D gene: NA

CDR3 DNA: TGTGCCAGTAGTCAAACAGGGGGCGTTGAGACCCAGTACTTC
CDR3 protein: CASSQTGGVETQYF
V gene: TRBV19
J gene: TRBJ2-5
clone size: NA
D gene: TRBD1

CDR3 DNA: TGCGCCAGCAGTGGAGATAGCGGGGTTGAGGGGACCCAGTACTTC
CDR3 protein: CASSGDSGVEGTQYF
V gene: TRBV10-1
J gene: TRBJ2-5
clone size: few
D gene: TRBD2

CDR3 DNA: TGTGCCAGCAGGCTAGCGGACCAAAGCTCCTACAATGAGCAGTTCTTC
CDR3 protein: CASRLADQSSYNEQFF
V gene: TRBV7-2
J gene: TRBJ2-1
clone size: many
D gene: TRBD2

CDR3 DNA: TGTGCCAGCAGCCCCCACCAACTAGCGGAGGCTTTTAGCACAGATACGCAGTATTTT
CDR3 protein: CASSPHQLAEAFSTDTQYF
V gene: TRBV7-9
J gene: TRBJ2-3
clone size: NA
D gene: TRBD2

CDR3 DNA: TGTGCCAGCTCACCCGGGTTGGAGCAGCCCCAGCATTTT
CDR3 protein: CASSPGLEQPQHF
V gene: TRBV18
J gene: TRBJ1-5
clone size: few
D gene: NA

CDR3 DNA: TGTGCCAGCAGTGAATTGTTTGGGGAAGGCTACACCTTC
CDR3 protein: CASSELFGEGYTF
V gene: TRBV25-1
J gene: TRBJ1-2
clone size: NA
D gene: NA